Shown below are 24 T cell receptor beta chains from a single sample sequenced in a study of T cells in localized non-small cell lung cancer. The protocol was immunoSEQ multiplex PCR, while the TCRdb copy is restricted to in-frame clones and leaves out a portion. The sample shows a few thousand clones, less than 50% of them seen only once. The sample consisted of lung tumor tissue, taken before any cancer treatment. The receptor set was obtained from a man aged 40 to 70 with stage I lung adenocarcinoma.

The chain couples TRBV15 to TRBJ2-7; 11 nucleotides line up with TRBD1. Germline CDR1 LNHNV, CDR2 YYDKDF (reference sequence). This CDR3 contains 16 residues. J was trimmed by 3 bases and V by 4 bases; bases with no gene match: 8. DNA for the CDR3: TGTGCCACCAGCACTTCCCGGGACAGGGGGAACTACGAGCAGTACTTC. Protein sequence: CATSTSRDRGNYEQYF.

The chain employs TRBV30 and TRBJ1-1; no reliable D call. V dropped 2 bases and J dropped 11 bases, with 12 bases sitting between them. The CDR3 has 11 residues. Germline CDR1 is GTSNPN and CDR2 is SVGIG (reference sequence). DNA for the CDR3: TGTGCCTGGAGTCGGCCCCTCGTGGCTTTCTTT. Residues: CAWSRPLVAFF.

This clone rates as medium-sized. The chain joins TRBV11-3 to TRBJ1-1; D unclear. Germline CDR1 SGHNT, CDR2 YENEEA. Trimming removed 3 bases from V and 7 bases from J, with 15 bases in between. This CDR3 is 14 amino acids long. As DNA, the CDR3 is TGTGCCAGCAGCTTGTGGGGTGCGTCGGGTGAAGCTTTCTTT. Residues: CASSLWGASGEAFF.

V usage is TRBV11-3 and J usage is TRBJ2-5; 8 nucleotides match TRBD1. The CDR3 consists of 14 residues. Losses at the gene ends were 3 bases for V and 3 bases for J; bases not matched to a gene: 3. Germline lookup yields CDR1 SGHNT and CDR2 YENEEA. The CDR3, as DNA: TGTGCCAGCAGCTTCGGACAGGGTAAAGAGACCCAGTACTTC. Translated, it gives CASSFGQGKETQYF.

The CDR3 loop is CAWSGNRNTEAFF. CDR3 DNA: TGTGCCTGGAGTGGGAACAGGAACACTGAAGCTTTCTTT. V is TRBV30 and J is TRBJ1-1, with no clear D. The ends were cut back, 1 base at V and 1 base at J, with 7 bases in the middle. CDR3 length: 13 amino acids. Germline V CDR1 and CDR2: GTSNPN, SVGIG (reference sequence).

V usage is TRBV30 and J usage is TRBJ1-4; the D gene is possibly TRBD1 (5 bases). The CDR3 sequence is 14 residues long. Germline V lookup: CDR1 GTSNPN, CDR2 SVGIG (reference sequence). Between the trimmed V and J ends, which lost 0 bases and 4 bases, there was a span of 9 bases. The CDR3 sequence: CAWSVLQGNEKLFF. The CDR3 coding sequence is TGTGCCTGGAGTGTTCTGCAGGGTAATGAAAAACTGTTTTTT.

This clone came up once. The V and J genes are TRBV18 and TRBJ1-2; D possibly corresponds to TRBD1 (6 bases). V was clipped by 2 bases and J by 0 bases, with 19 bases between them. This CDR3 is built from 18 residues. Germline values: CDR1 KGHSH, CDR2 LQKENI. In DNA form, the CDR3 reads TGTGCCAGCTCACCATATCCACAGGGAGTGGGGGCTAACTATGGCTACACCTTC. It yields the protein CASSPYPQGVGANYGYTF.

The genes are TRBV18 and TRBJ1-1; D unresolved. From germline, CDR1 is KGHSH and CDR2 LQKENI. With 1 base removed from V and 0 bases from J, the gap between germline ends came to 9 bases. The CDR3 sequence is 15 residues long. CDR3: CASSPRPQLNTEAFF. DNA for the CDR3: TGTGCCAGCTCACCACGGCCGCAGCTGAACACTGAAGCTTTCTTT.

The rearrangement links TRBV18 to TRBJ1-4; D perhaps matches TRBD1 (5 bases). CDR1 is KGHSH and CDR2 is LQKENI in the germline V gene. The CDR3 is made up of 16 amino acids. Trimming stripped 3 bases from V and 3 bases from J, with 14 bases between. In DNA, the CDR3 is TGTGCCAGCTCACCTAACAAGCGGGGACCTAATGAAAAACTGTTTTTT. This encodes CASSPNKRGPNEKLFF.

The genes are TRBV19 and TRBJ1-1; no firm D call. Trimming shortened V by 1 base and J by 7 bases, and 7 bases separated the two germline ends. The germline CDR1 and CDR2 sequences are LNHDA and SQIVND (reference sequence). The CDR3 has 12 amino acids. CDR3 nucleotides: TGTGCCAGTAGTATAGGGATAAGTGAAGCTTTCTTT. It yields the protein CASSIGISEAFF.

The chain is built from TRBV11-3 and TRBJ2-2, with TRBD2 matching over 7 bases. This CDR3 has 16 residues. Trimming cost V 2 bases and J 3 bases; bases outside gene matches: 6. Germline values: CDR1 SGHNT, CDR2 YENEEA. In DNA, the CDR3 is TGTGCCAGCAGCTTAAAGCGCGGGGGATACACCGGGGAGCTGTTTTTT. The encoded protein is CASSLKRGGYTGELFF.

The chain has TRBV18 and TRBJ2-1; 7 bases align to TRBD1. Looked up from germline, CDR1 is KGHSH and CDR2 is LQKENI. Trimming at V came to 3 bases and at J to 8 bases, leaving 10 bases not matched to a gene. The CDR3 sequence is 15 residues long. Here the CDR3 reads CASSPGQLGVDEQFF. In DNA form, the CDR3 reads TGTGCCAGCTCACCGGGACAGTTGGGAGTCGATGAGCAGTTCTTC.

This sequence joins TRBV23-1 and TRBJ2-1; 13 bases are a match to TRBD2. TRBV23-1 is an ORF for which the function is uncertain. The CDR3 covers 19 residues. The ends lost 1 base at V and 3 bases at J; junction bases unmatched: 9. CDR3 nucleotides: TGCGCCAGCAGTCAATTAAGACTAGCGGGAGGACCCTTCTACAATGAGCAGTTCTTC. This encodes CASSQLRLAGGPFYNEQFF.

This CDR3 reads CSVKGTGRETQYF. In DNA, the CDR3 is TGCAGCGTGAAGGGGACAGGGAGAGAGACCCAGTACTTC. The gene calls are TRBV29-1 and TRBJ2-5; 9 bases line up with TRBD1. With 6 bases clipped from V and 4 bases from J, the junction kept 6 bases outside the gene matches. This CDR3 has 13 amino acids. Germline-derived CDR1 and CDR2 are SQVTM and ANQGSEA.

This clone turned up a few times. DNA of the CDR3: TGTGCCAGCAGTTTTTTGGCCGGACACCTGAGGGAAAAACTGTTTTTT. This sequence encodes CASSFLAGHLREKLFF. The V gene is TRBV28, the J gene TRBJ1-4; D may be TRBD1 (5 bases). Deletions cut 3 bases from V and 8 bases from J, with 19 bases between. The germline V gene has CDR1 MDHEN and CDR2 SYDVKM. The CDR3 consists of 16 residues.

On this clone: The conserved phenylalanine or tryptophan is not found at the CDR3 terminus, so this likely reflects a read error. No DNA is shown, since the ends of the CDR3 on it are uncertain; the CDR3 is the one TCRdb lists. This chain uses TRBV19 with TRBJ2-4; the table's D call, TRBD2, has no DNA check behind it. With termini counted, the CDR3 has 14 amino acids. Germline V lookup: CDR1 LNHDA, CDR2 SQIVND (reference sequence). The CDR3 reads CASSGVRLAGGLVL.

This clone has only a few counts. J is TRBJ1-5 and V is TRBV6-7, with D perhaps TRBD1 (6 bases). TRBV6-7 has ORF status, its function being uncertain. The CDR3 consists of 15 residues. V gave up 5 bases and J gave up 0 bases, with 11 bases separating them. The CDR3 DNA follows: TGTGCCAGCAGTGATTACAGGGATAGCAATCAGCCCCAGCATTTT. Protein sequence: CASSDYRDSNQPQHF.

The V gene is TRBV18, the J gene TRBJ1-3; the D is unclear. This CDR3 contains 15 residues. Germline V gene sequence: CDR1 KGHSH, CDR2 LQKENI. V dropped 5 bases and J dropped 3 bases, with 14 bases sitting between them. CDR3 in amino acids: CASSFQGFSGNTIYF. In DNA, the CDR3 is TGTGCCAGCTCATTTCAAGGTTTCAGTGGAAACACCATATATTTT.

The rearrangement uses TRBV1 and TRBJ1-2; the table's D call, TRBD1, has no DNA check behind it. TRBV1 is labeled a pseudogene. The CDR3 spans 15 residues. CDR3: CASSRDGTAIYGYTF. The CDR3 bases are TGCGCCAGCAGCCGGGATGGGACAGCTATCTATGGCTACACCTTC.

A single count supports this clone. The rearrangement uses TRBV18 and TRBJ2-7, with 8 positions matching TRBD2. Germline V lookup: CDR1 KGHSH, CDR2 LQKENI. The CDR3 is made up of 14 amino acids. V lost 6 bases, J lost 0 bases, and 4 bases stayed unmatched. The CDR3 nucleotides are TGTGCCAGCTCTGGACTAGCCCGCTCCTACGAGCAGTACTTC. Translated, it gives CASSGLARSYEQYF.

This clone was counted only a few times. V usage is TRBV30 and J usage is TRBJ1-4, with 9 bases fitting TRBD1. Germline V gene data show CDR1 as GTSNPN and CDR2 as SVGIG (reference sequence). Trimming took 4 bases from V and 8 from J; bases not matched to a gene: 5. This CDR3 has 13 amino acids. CDR3 region: CAWTTGGREKLFF. CDR3 nucleotide sequence: TGTGCCTGGACAACAGGGGGCAGGGAAAAACTGTTTTTT.

This clone was seen a handful of times. CDR3 sequence: CASSYSWGRETQYF. CDR3 bases: TGTGCCAGCAGTTACTCCTGGGGAAGGGAGACCCAGTACTTC. The V and J genes are TRBV6-8 and TRBJ2-5; no definite D call. CDR3 length: 14 residues. Looked up from germline, CDR1 is MNHGY and CDR2 is SAAAGT. Trimming left V 0 bases short and J 5 bases short, with 10 bases between.

This clone has just a few counts. V is TRBV6-8 and J is TRBJ2-7; TRBD2 matches 10 bases. CDR3 length: 14 residues. Per the germline V gene, CDR1 is MNHGY and CDR2 is SAAAGT. With V trimmed by 8 bases and J by 3 bases, 7 bases remained unmatched. CDR3 sequence reads: CASQFSGGYYEQYF. DNA of the CDR3: TGTGCCAGCCAATTTAGCGGGGGGTACTACGAGCAGTACTTC.

The chain joins TRBV11-3 to TRBJ1-1; 7 bases fit TRBD1. Looked up from germline, CDR1 is SGHNT and CDR2 is YENEEA. This CDR3 has 14 amino acids. The V gene end was trimmed by 2 bases and the J gene end by 3 bases; junction bases not matched to a gene: 3. The CDR3 DNA sequence: TGTGCCAGCAGCTTACAGGGGGGAGACACTGAAGCTTTCTTT. As protein: CASSLQGGDTEAFF.